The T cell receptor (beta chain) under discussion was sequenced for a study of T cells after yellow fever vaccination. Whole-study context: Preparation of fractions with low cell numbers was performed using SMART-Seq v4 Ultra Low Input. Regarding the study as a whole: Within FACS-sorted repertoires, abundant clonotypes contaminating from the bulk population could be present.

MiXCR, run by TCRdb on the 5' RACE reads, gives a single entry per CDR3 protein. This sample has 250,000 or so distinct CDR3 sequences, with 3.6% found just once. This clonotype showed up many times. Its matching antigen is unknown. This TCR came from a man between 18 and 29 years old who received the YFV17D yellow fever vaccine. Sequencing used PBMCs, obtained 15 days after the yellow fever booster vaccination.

The CDR3 DNA sequence: TGTGCCAGCAGTCGGAGCGGGGGGGCCTACAATGAGCAGTTCTTC. This sequence encodes CASSRSGGAYNEQFF. The rearrangement uses TRBV12-3 or TRBV12-4 and TRBJ2-1, with 10 bases lining up with TRBD2. This CDR3 has 15 amino acids. The V segment lost 5 bases and the J segment 2 bases; nucleotides outside the gene matches: 3.